A selection of T cell receptor beta chains follows, all from one sample in a study of cytomegalovirus exposure and HLA in healthy donors. Sequenced by immunoSEQ multiplex PCR; TCRdb stores in-frame clones only, minus some. The sample consists of 250,000 to 400,000 clones, around 90% of them appearing once. Input material: PBMCs. The origin of the receptors is a man between 25 and 39 years old in good health and CMV-seronegative. CDR3s include the opening cysteine and the closing phenylalanine or tryptophan. The D gene is left open where the match is weak. Clone sizes are given selectively: once, few, many, or a class where the clone is expanded.

TRBJ1-6 TRBD1 TRBV6-5 . TGTGCCAGCAGAAAACAGGGGAACTATAATTCACCCCTCCACTTT CASRKQGNYNSPLHF
TRBJ1-1 TRBD1 TRBV9 . TGTGCCAGCAGCGTGAGAGGACAGGGGAACACTGAAGCTTTCTTT CASSVRGQGNTEAFF
TRBJ2-2 . TRBV7-9 few TGTGCCAGCAGCTCATCCATTCTGAGGCAGGGCCCTAACACCGGGGAGCTGTTTTTT CASSSSILRQGPNTGELFF
TRBJ2-3 . TRBV25-1 . TGTGCCAGCAGTGAATGGGCCTCCCGATCCGACCCAGATACGCAGTATTTT CASSEWASRSDPDTQYF
TRBJ1-5 . TRBV7-9 . TGTGCCAGCAGCCGAACGGAGGGGTACAATCAGCCCCAGCATTTT CASSRTEGYNQPQHF
TRBJ1-6 . TRBV5-1 . TGCGCCAGCAGTACAGGTTTAGCTAATTCACCCCTCCACTTT CASSTGLANSPLHF
TRBJ1-5 . TRBV19 . TGTGCCAGTAGGGTAGGGAGGAGGAATCAGCCCCAGCATTTT CASRVGRRNQPQHF
TRBJ1-6 . TRBV25-1 once TGTGCCAGCAGTGAACAGGGCAGGGGTTATAATTCACCCCTCCACTTT CASSEQGRGYNSPLHF
TRBJ1-1 . TRBV7-9 . TGTGCCAGCAGCTTAGTGGCAGGACTTAACATGAACACTGAAGCTTTCTTT CASSLVAGLNMNTEAFF
TRBJ2-6 . TRBV10-3 . TGTGCCATCAGTGAGCTCTTCTCTGGGGCCAACGTCCTGACTTTC CAISELFSGANVLTF
TRBJ2-1 TRBD2 TRBV4-1 . TGCGCCAGCAGCCAATTCCCGACGGGGGGAAGCTCCTACAATGAGCAGTTCTTC CASSQFPTGGSSYNEQFF
TRBJ2-6 . TRBV21-1 . TGTGCCAGCAGCAAAGTTTCTAGTTGCTCTGGGGCCAACGTCCTGACTTTC CASSKVSSCSGANVLTF
TRBJ1-2 . TRBV2 few TGTGCCAGCAGGAGCAGCGGGGCGCACTATGGCTACACCTTC CASRSSGAHYGYTF
TRBJ1-1 . TRBV29-1 . TGCAGCGTTGAGTCCGGGGATCGCACTGAAGCTTTCTTT CSVESGDRTEAFF
TRBJ1-6 . TRBV2 . TGTGCCAGCAGGACAGACAGGTTCCCGTATTCACCCCTCCACTTT CASRTDRFPYSPLHF
TRBJ2-2 . TRBV27 . TGTGCCAGCAGTTTGAGTGAGACGGGGAACACCGGGGAGCTGTTTTTT CASSLSETGNTGELFF
TRBJ2-2 . TRBV6-4 . TGTGCCAGCAGTGACCAGGGGTCGGGCACCGGGGAGCTGTTTTTT CASSDQGSGTGELFF
TRBJ2-1 TRBD2 TRBV7-2 . TGTGCCAGCAGCCGTAGCGGGGGGGTAAGGAATGAGCAGTTCTTC CASSRSGGVRNEQFF
TRBJ1-1 TRBD1 TRBV19 . TGTGCCAGTAACGATTTGACAGGGAGCACTGAAGCTTTCTTT CASNDLTGSTEAFF
TRBJ1-2 . TRBV6-5 . TGTGCCAGCAGTTACTCGACGGGGGGGTATGGCTACACCTTC CASSYSTGGYGYTF
TRBJ1-2 TRBD1 TRBV19 . TGTGCCAGTAGTAAAGCCGGGACAGGGGGAGCTAACTATGGCTACACCTTC CASSKAGTGGANYGYTF
TRBJ1-1 TRBD1 TRBV6-6 . TGTGCCAGCAGTTACTATGGGACAGCGAACACTGAAGCTTTCTTT CASSYYGTANTEAFF
TRBJ1-5 . TRBV27 . TGTGCCAGCAGTACAGGAGTTAGCAATCAGCCCCAGCATTTT CASSTGVSNQPQHF
TRBJ1-4 TRBD1 TRBV9 . TGTGCCAGCAGCGTAGCCACAGGGGGCGGTGAAAAACTGTTTTTT CASSVATGGGEKLFF
TRBJ1-2 TRBD1 TRBV5-4 . TGTGCCAGCAGCTCCCGGGACAGGGGGCCGTATGGCTACACCTTC CASSSRDRGPYGYTF
TRBJ2-2 TRBD2 TRBV19 . TGTGCCAGTACCCGTAGCGGGGGGTTGAACACCGGGGAGCTGTTTTTT CASTRSGGLNTGELFF
TRBJ1-6 . TRBV19 few TGTGCCAGTAGTTCAATCGGGGGTTCACCCCTCCACTTT CASSSIGGSPLHF
TRBJ2-1 . TRBV6-6 . TGTGCCAGCAGTCGAAGCGTAGAATACAATGAGCAGTTCTTC CASSRSVEYNEQFF
TRBJ1-4 . TRBV7-9 . TGTGCCAGCAACGGAGCGGTCACCGAAAAACTGTTTTTT CASNGAVTEKLFF
TRBJ2-1 . TRBV18 . TGTGCCAGCTCACCACCGGGACGGAGGGAAGCTGAGCAGTTCTTC CASSPPGRREAEQFF
TRBJ2-5 . TRBV5-1 . TGCGCCAGCAGCCCCGGGACACTTCAAGAGACCCAGTACTTC CASSPGTLQETQYF
TRBJ2-2 TRBD2 TRBV9 . TGTGCCAGCAGCCGTCGGACTAGCGGGGGGCCCCTTAACACCGGGGAGCTGTTTTTT CASSRRTSGGPLNTGELFF
TRBJ1-1 TRBD1 TRBV6-5 . TGTGCCAGCAGTATTACAGGGGGCGACTGTGAAGCTTTCTTT CASSITGGDCEAFF
TRBJ2-7 . TRBV7-6 . TGTGCCAGCAGCTTAGCTCCCAACTACGAGCAGTACTTC CASSLAPNYEQYF
TRBJ2-1 . TRBV6-5 . TGTGCCAGCAGTTACAGGGGCACGTCCTACAATGAGCAGTTCTTC CASSYRGTSYNEQFF
TRBJ2-7 TRBD2 TRBV7-2 . TGTGCCAGCAGCTTAGCAGGACTAGCCTCCTACGAGCAGTACTTC CASSLAGLASYEQYF
TRBJ2-7 . TRBV5-1 . TGCGCCAGCAGCTTTACACAGGACTACGAGCAGTACTTC CASSFTQDYEQYF
TRBJ1-2 . TRBV5-8 . TGTGCCAGCAGCTTGGCTACCCCCGGGACAAACTATGGCTACACCTTC CASSLATPGTNYGYTF
TRBJ2-2 . TRBV5-6 . TGTGCCAGCAGCTTACTGGACACGAACACCGGGGAGCTGTTTTTT CASSLLDTNTGELFF
TRBJ2-2 . TRBV6-6 . TGTGCCAGCAGCTTTAGAACCGGGGAGCTGTTTTTT CASSFRTGELFF
TRBJ1-2 TRBD1 TRBV6-1 . TGTGCCAGCAGTGAAAGAGGGGACAGGCTTAACTATGGCTACACCTTC CASSERGDRLNYGYTF
TRBJ1-1 TRBD1 TRBV19 . TGTGCCAGTAGGATGGGGACAGGCAGGAACACTGAAGCTTTCTTT CASRMGTGRNTEAFF
TRBJ2-7 TRBD1 TRBV19 . TGTGCCAGTAGCGTACAGGGGGCGCTTTCCGGCGAGCAGTACTTC CASSVQGALSGEQYF
TRBJ1-1 . TRBV18 . TGTGCCAGCTCGCCGACAGAGAACACTGAAGCTTTCTTT CASSPTENTEAFF
TRBJ2-7 . TRBV6-4 . TGTGCCGGGAACCGGGACAAGCTCTACGAGCAGTACTTC CAGNRDKLYEQYF
TRBJ1-6 . TRBV7-9 once TGTGCCAGCAGCTTAGTACAGGGTGATTCACCCCTCCACTTT CASSLVQGDSPLHF
TRBJ2-7 TRBD2 TRBV10-3 . TGTGCCACCCAGAGGGCGGAGCGGGGCTACGAGCAGTACTTC CATQRAERGYEQYF
TRBJ1-1 TRBD1 TRBV18 . TGTGCCAGCTCACCACCCTCAGGTAGGGGGCACACTGAAGCTTTCTTT CASSPPSGRGHTEAFF
TRBJ1-2 . TRBV4-3 . TGCGCCAGCAGCCAAGGGGACTTCCCGACCTATGGCTACACCTTC CASSQGDFPTYGYTF
TRBJ2-7 TRBD1 TRBV10-1 . TGCGCCAGCAGTGAAACAGGGGCCAGATACGAGCAGTACTTC CASSETGARYEQYF
TRBJ2-1 . TRBV7-2 . TGTGCCAGCAGCTTACTAGCAGATTACAATGAGCAGTTCTTC CASSLLADYNEQFF
TRBJ1-1 . TRBV5-4 . TGTGCCAGCAGCCCGTTGACAGGAAACTCTGAAGCTTTCTTT CASSPLTGNSEAFF
TRBJ2-7 . TRBV6-1 . TGTGCCAGCAGTGAATTATTCGGGACACCCTCCTACGAGCAGTACTTC CASSELFGTPSYEQYF
TRBJ2-2 . TRBV19 . TGTGCCAGTAGGAGGACAGCGAACACCGGGGAGCTGTTTTTT CASRRTANTGELFF
TRBJ1-2 TRBD1 TRBV5-5 once TGTGCCAGCAGCTTGGTTATAGGGACAGGGACTGGCTACACCTTC CASSLVIGTGTGYTF
TRBJ2-3 . TRBV18 . TGTGCCAGCTCACCACGTCTGACAGATACGCAGTATTTT CASSPRLTDTQYF
TRBJ1-2 . TRBV27 . TGTGCCAGCAGTTTATGGGGAGAGTATGGCTACACCTTC CASSLWGEYGYTF